The rows below give T cell receptor beta chains drawn from one sample of a study of T cells in Graves' hyperthyroidism and ophthalmopathy. MiXCR, run by TCRdb on the multiplex PCR reads, gives a single entry per CDR3 protein. The table records around 200,000 distinct CDR3 sequences, around 16% of them present only once. Sequencing was done on a sample of blood. The receptors here all came from a man aged 35-49 years with Graves' hyperthyroidism. CDR3s include the opening cysteine and the closing phenylalanine or tryptophan. The D gene is left open where the match is weak. The size of a clone is reported for some rows only, either as once, few or many, or as a class for expanded clones.

v_gene: TRBV13
d_gene: TRBD2
abundance: many
j_gene: TRBJ2-7
CDR3nt: TGTGCCAGCAGCTCGGAACGTCGGTGGGGGGGGGAGCAGTACTTC
CDR3aa: CASSSERRWGGEQYF

v_gene: TRBV13
d_gene: NA
abundance: few
j_gene: TRBJ2-6
CDR3nt: TGTGCCAGCAGAAAAACGGGGAGGGGGGCCAACGTCCTGACTTTC
CDR3aa: CASRKTGRGANVLTF

v_gene: TRBV10-3
d_gene: NA
abundance: many
j_gene: TRBJ1-5
CDR3nt: TGTGCCATCAGTGAGTCGATCCCCGGTGGCAATCAGCCCCAGCATTTT
CDR3aa: CAISESIPGGNQPQHF

v_gene: TRBV20-1
d_gene: NA
abundance: many
j_gene: TRBJ2-1
CDR3nt: TGCAGTGCTAGAACTGTGAACAGCCACAATGAGCAGTTCTTC
CDR3aa: CSARTVNSHNEQFF

v_gene: TRBV4-3
d_gene: NA
abundance: NA
j_gene: TRBJ1-6
CDR3nt: TGCGCCAGCAGCCAAGGTCAAGGGCTCTGGGGACCCCTCCACTTT
CDR3aa: CASSQGQGLWGPLHF

v_gene: TRBV6-1
d_gene: NA
abundance: many
j_gene: TRBJ1-5
CDR3nt: TGTGCCAGCAGTGGGGAGAGCAATCAGCCCCAGCATTTT
CDR3aa: CASSGESNQPQHF

v_gene: TRBV24-1
d_gene: TRBD1
abundance: NA
j_gene: TRBJ2-5
CDR3nt: TGTGCCACCAGTGATTCCGGGGCAGGGGGCTTGGAGACCCAGTACTTC
CDR3aa: CATSDSGAGGLETQYF

v_gene: TRBV20-1
d_gene: TRBD2
abundance: NA
j_gene: TRBJ2-7
CDR3nt: TGCAGCAGGGTACCCAGCGGGGGGTACTCCTACGAGCAGTACTTC
CDR3aa: CSRVPSGGYSYEQYF

v_gene: TRBV18
d_gene: NA
abundance: many
j_gene: TRBJ2-3
CDR3nt: TGTGCCAGCTCACCAAACCAGGGCACAGATACGCAGTATTTT
CDR3aa: CASSPNQGTDTQYF

v_gene: TRBV2
d_gene: TRBD2
abundance: many
j_gene: TRBJ2-3
CDR3nt: TGTGCCAGCAGCGGGGGGGCCAGAGATACGCAGTATTTT
CDR3aa: CASSGGARDTQYF

v_gene: TRBV7-2
d_gene: NA
abundance: few
j_gene: TRBJ1-4
CDR3nt: TGTGCCAGCAGAAAAAGTGCAACTAATGAAAAACTGTTTTTT
CDR3aa: CASRKSATNEKLFF

v_gene: TRBV28
d_gene: NA
abundance: many
j_gene: TRBJ2-5
CDR3nt: TGTGCCAGCAGATCTGGACAAGGAGAGACCCAGTACTTC
CDR3aa: CASRSGQGETQYF

v_gene: TRBV12-5
d_gene: TRBD1
abundance: few
j_gene: TRBJ2-2
CDR3nt: TGTGCTAGTGGTTCCGGACAGGGTATCACCGGGGAGCTGTTTTTT
CDR3aa: CASGSGQGITGELFF

v_gene: TRBV27
d_gene: NA
abundance: NA
j_gene: TRBJ2-7
CDR3nt: TGTGCCAGCAGTTTCATAGGGTCCTACGAGCAGTACTTC
CDR3aa: CASSFIGSYEQYF

v_gene: TRBV6-2/TRBV6-3
d_gene: NA
abundance: NA
j_gene: TRBJ2-7
CDR3nt: TGTGCCGGGGGAGGTGGAAGCTCCTACGAGCAGTACTTC
CDR3aa: CAGGGGSSYEQYF

v_gene: TRBV7-8
d_gene: NA
abundance: many
j_gene: TRBJ2-1
CDR3nt: TGTGCCAGCAGCTTAGACAGGGCTCATGAGCAGTTCTTC
CDR3aa: CASSLDRAHEQFF

v_gene: TRBV19
d_gene: NA
abundance: NA
j_gene: TRBJ2-5
CDR3nt: TGTGCCAGTAGTCAAAACCCGGGGATCCAAGAGACCCAGTACTTC
CDR3aa: CASSQNPGIQETQYF

v_gene: TRBV6-2/TRBV6-3
d_gene: TRBD1
abundance: many
j_gene: TRBJ1-5
CDR3nt: TGTGCCAGCAGTCCCCGGGACAGGGGAAGCAATCAGCCCCAGCATTTT
CDR3aa: CASSPRDRGSNQPQHF

v_gene: TRBV15
d_gene: TRBD2
abundance: many
j_gene: TRBJ2-5
CDR3nt: TGTGCCACCAGCAGAGGACACATCGGGACTAGCATGAAGACCCAGTACTTC
CDR3aa: CATSRGHIGTSMKTQYF

v_gene: TRBV12-3/TRBV12-4
d_gene: NA
abundance: NA
j_gene: TRBJ1-5
CDR3nt: TGTGCCAGCAGTTTTTTTTTTTTTTTTCGTCGGGGTGGGTCTTCCCGGTATCAGCCCCAGCATTTT
CDR3aa: CASSFFFFFRRGGSSRYQPQHF

v_gene: TRBV12-3/TRBV12-4
d_gene: NA
abundance: NA
j_gene: TRBJ1-5
CDR3nt: TGTGCCAGCAGTTCTACGAGACGGGGCCTCGGTCAGCCCCAGCATTTT
CDR3aa: CASSSTRRGLGQPQHF

v_gene: TRBV5-1
d_gene: NA
abundance: many
j_gene: TRBJ2-6
CDR3nt: TGCGCCAGCAGCGAACAGGGACCTGGGGCCAACGTCCTGACTTTC
CDR3aa: CASSEQGPGANVLTF

v_gene: TRBV3-1
d_gene: NA
abundance: few
j_gene: TRBJ1-3
CDR3nt: TGTGCCAGCAGCCAAGGTTGGTCCTCTGGAAACACCATATATTTT
CDR3aa: CASSQGWSSGNTIYF

v_gene: TRBV20-1
d_gene: NA
abundance: many
j_gene: TRBJ2-5
CDR3nt: TGCAGTGCTAAACCCGTTGCAGCGGTGGGAGGGACCCAGTACTTC
CDR3aa: CSAKPVAAVGGTQYF

v_gene: TRBV7-8
d_gene: TRBD2
abundance: many
j_gene: TRBJ2-5
CDR3nt: TGTGCCAGCAGCACCGGAGCGGGGGAAGCTCAAGAGACCCAGTACTTC
CDR3aa: CASSTGAGEAQETQYF